This T cell receptor beta chain derives from a study of T cell repertoires in cytomegalovirus infection. Study-wide background: A matching HLA type, together with CMV infection, was signaled by public TCR beta signatures. General study points: HLA-C-restricted, CMV-specific TCR beta clonotypes were dominant ex vivo. Carriage of CMV together with the relevant HLA was identifiable through cumulative public TCR beta family frequency.

The junction had 5 bases not matched to a gene; V was cut back by 0 bases and J by 4 bases. Germline-derived CDR1 and CDR2 are SGHRS and YFSETQ. There are 15 residues in the CDR3. MiXCR was run by TCRdb on the reads, yielding one entry per CDR3 protein. The table includes about 740,000 distinct CDR3 sequences, less than 40% detected once. This clonotype turned up a few times. Its target is not known. The sample taken for sequencing was PBMCs. The sequence was collected from a human donor in good health (CMV status not recorded). Some clones in this sample may be carry-over from other donors' samples. The rearrangement joins TRBV5-1 to TRBJ2-3; 7 nucleotides line up with TRBD1. CDR3 region: CASSLEGAQSDTQYF. Here the CDR3 DNA reads TGCGCCAGCAGCTTGGAGGGGGCGCAATCAGATACGCAGTATTTT.